Listed below are T cell receptor beta chains from one sample, sequenced in a study of T-cell reconstitution after alpha-beta-depleted transplantation in children. TCRdb ran MiXCR on the PCR reads and lists one entry per CDR3 protein. Of 450,000 to 550,000 distinct CDR3 sequences in the sample, approximately 10% were seen once. The material sequenced was PBMCs, mostly from graft donor cells, taken 180 days after TCRalphabeta/CD19-depleted stem cell transplant. Source of these receptors: a female patient aged 2-15 years who had a stem cell transplant for aplastic anemia, so the T cells may come from the graft donor. The CDR3 runs from the conserved cysteine through the conserved F or W. D genes are given only for firm matches. A row's size may be missing; if present it is once, few, many or a size class.

j_gene | v_gene | d_gene | abundance | CDR3aa | CDR3nt
TRBJ2-1 | TRBV12-3/TRBV12-4 | NA | few | CASGLSGGYNEQFF | TGTGCCAGCGGCCTTAGCGGAGGGTACAATGAGCAGTTCTTC
TRBJ2-5 | TRBV12-3/TRBV12-4 | NA | few | CASSLVTDQETQYF | TGTGCCAGCAGTTTAGTTACAGACCAAGAGACCCAGTACTTC
TRBJ2-1 | TRBV5-1 | TRBD2 | many | CASSLDLAGGLNEQFF | TGCGCCAGCAGCTTGGATCTAGCGGGAGGACTCAATGAGCAGTTCTTC
TRBJ2-7 | TRBV7-9 | NA | NA | CASSLAGTPSYEQYF | TGTGCCAGCAGCTTAGCTGGGACACCTTCCTACGAGCAGTACTTC
TRBJ1-3 | TRBV30 | TRBD1 | NA | CACMPGQENLRRSGNTIYF | TGTGCCTGCATGCCGGGACAGGAGAATTTACGGCGCTCTGGAAACACCATATATTTT
TRBJ1-4 | TRBV20-1 | NA | many | CSALKAGEGEKLFF | TGCAGTGCTCTCAAGGCAGGGGAAGGCGAAAAACTGTTTTTT
TRBJ2-7 | TRBV28 | NA | few | CASSAPGRGRVYEQYF | TGTGCCAGCAGTGCCCCAGGCCGAGGACGTGTGTACGAGCAGTACTTC
TRBJ2-7 | TRBV29-1 | NA | few | CSVDLRGTGAYEQYF | TGCAGCGTTGATCTACGAGGGACGGGAGCCTACGAGCAGTACTTC
TRBJ2-7 | TRBV6-2/TRBV6-3 | NA | NA | CASSYPTVYEQYF | TGTGCCAGCAGTTACCCTACCGTTTACGAGCAGTACTTC
TRBJ1-3 | TRBV7-2 | NA | few | CASSLPRGSGNTIYF | TGTGCCAGCAGCTTACCCAGGGGCTCTGGAAACACCATATATTTT
TRBJ2-1 | TRBV4-1 | NA | many | CASSQEGQGYNEQFF | TGCGCCAGCAGCCAAGAAGGTCAGGGGTACAATGAGCAGTTCTTC
TRBJ2-5 | TRBV7-2 | TRBD1 | few | CASSRRQGETQYF | TGTGCCAGCAGCCGGCGACAGGGGGAGACCCAGTACTTC
TRBJ2-1 | TRBV20-1 | NA | few | CSARPLTRQVYNEQFF | TGCAGTGCTAGGCCCTTGACTAGACAAGTTTACAATGAGCAGTTCTTC
TRBJ2-1 | TRBV19 | NA | few | CASSIVWAGGSYNEQFF | TGTGCCAGTAGTATAGTTTGGGCTGGAGGCTCCTACAATGAGCAGTTCTTC
TRBJ2-7 | TRBV29-1 | TRBD1 | NA | CSGSAGTGSYEQYF | TGCAGCGGATCGGCCGGGACAGGGTCCTACGAGCAGTACTTC
TRBJ2-3 | TRBV29-1 | TRBD2 | few | CSVATRLATDTQYF | TGCAGCGTAGCGACTAGACTAGCAACAGATACGCAGTATTTT
TRBJ2-2 | TRBV7-2 | TRBD2 | NA | CASSSVAGVFAGELFF | TGTGCCAGCAGCTCCGTAGCGGGAGTTTTCGCCGGGGAGCTGTTTTTT
TRBJ2-1 | TRBV19 | NA | NA | CASSNLPSSYNEQFF | TGTGCCAGTAGCAACCTACCGAGCTCCTACAATGAGCAGTTCTTC
TRBJ1-1 | TRBV5-1 | TRBD1 | NA | CASSPGQGANTEAFF | TGCGCCAGCAGCCCCGGACAGGGGGCGAACACTGAAGCTTTCTTT
TRBJ1-4 | TRBV10-2 | TRBD1 | few | CASSGTGEEKLFF | TGCGCCAGCAGTGGGACAGGGGAAGAAAAACTGTTTTTT
TRBJ2-2 | TRBV24-1 | TRBD1 | NA | CATGQGATGELFF | TGTGCCACGGGACAGGGGGCCACCGGGGAGCTGTTTTTT
TRBJ2-7 | TRBV12-3/TRBV12-4 | TRBD2 | many | CASSIPGTTYEQYF | TGTGCCAGCAGTATCCCCGGGACTACCTACGAGCAGTACTTC
TRBJ1-1 | TRBV6-1 | NA | NA | CASNRPGTEAFF | TGTGCCAGCAATCGCCCGGGCACTGAAGCTTTCTTT
TRBJ1-2 | TRBV4-2 | TRBD1 | NA | CASSQEPGGNLGGYTF | TGTGCCAGCAGCCAAGAACCAGGGGGCAATCTTGGTGGCTACACCTTC
TRBJ2-4 | TRBV18 | TRBD1 | medium-sized | CASSPTGVGIQYF | TGTGCCAGCTCACCAACAGGGGTGGGCATTCAGTACTTC
TRBJ2-1 | TRBV9 | NA | few | CASSVVLGARYNEQFF | TGTGCCAGCAGCGTTGTTTTGGGGGCAAGATACAATGAGCAGTTCTTC
TRBJ2-1 | TRBV14 | TRBD1 | many | CASSHRGLDGRVPSNEQFF | TGTGCCAGCAGCCACAGGGGGCTCGACGGACGAGTCCCTTCGAATGAGCAGTTCTTC
TRBJ1-2 | TRBV20-1 | NA | NA | CSARDGTTYGYTF | TGCAGTGCTAGAGACGGGACAACTTATGGCTACACCTTC
TRBJ2-5 | TRBV20-1 | TRBD2 | few | CSARGREVVETQYF | TGCAGTGCACGCGGGCGGGAGGTGGTGGAGACCCAGTACTTC
TRBJ2-1 | TRBV7-3 | NA | NA | CASSPRGGAINEQFF | TGTGCCAGCAGCCCGAGGGGGGGGGCTATAAATGAGCAGTTCTTC
TRBJ2-1 | TRBV20-1 | TRBD2 | NA | CSARELLARYNEQFF | TGCAGTGCTAGAGAACTACTAGCGAGGTACAATGAGCAGTTCTTC
TRBJ1-5 | TRBV7-2 | NA | many | CASSLGPTHNQPQHF | TGTGCCAGCAGCTTAGGCCCGACTCACAATCAGCCCCAGCATTTT
TRBJ2-7 | TRBV30 | NA | NA | CAWSVRGPNYEQYF | TGTGCCTGGAGTGTAAGGGGACCGAACTACGAGCAGTACTTC
TRBJ2-4 | TRBV29-1 | NA | few | CSAGAGWDIQYF | TGCAGCGCCGGGGCAGGGTGGGACATTCAGTACTTC
TRBJ1-5 | TRBV24-1 | TRBD1 | few | CATSDAGTGAYQPQHF | TGTGCCACCAGTGATGCCGGGACAGGGGCATATCAGCCCCAGCATTTT
TRBJ1-2 | TRBV28 | NA | NA | CASSVGTGYGYTF | TGTGCCAGCAGTGTCGGGACCGGCTATGGCTACACCTTC
TRBJ1-1 | TRBV20-1 | TRBD1 | few | CSATAQTGDTEAFF | TGCAGTGCTACGGCCCAAACAGGGGACACTGAAGCTTTCTTT
TRBJ1-5 | TRBV11-2 | TRBD1 | NA | CASSFSGGQGPGQPQHF | TGTGCCAGCAGCTTCTCAGGAGGACAGGGCCCAGGCCAGCCCCAGCATTTT
TRBJ1-4 | TRBV24-1 | NA | NA | CATSDSTEKRLFF | TGTGCCACCAGTGATTCGACCGAAAAACGTCTGTTTTTT
TRBJ1-5 | TRBV6-1 | TRBD1 | NA | CASSWTGAPVSNQPQHF | TGTGCCAGCTCCTGGACAGGGGCCCCAGTTAGCAATCAGCCCCAGCATTTT
TRBJ2-1 | TRBV12-3/TRBV12-4 | NA | few | CASAAGTRGSYNEQFF | TGTGCCAGCGCGGCTGGGACAAGAGGCTCCTACAATGAGCAGTTCTTC